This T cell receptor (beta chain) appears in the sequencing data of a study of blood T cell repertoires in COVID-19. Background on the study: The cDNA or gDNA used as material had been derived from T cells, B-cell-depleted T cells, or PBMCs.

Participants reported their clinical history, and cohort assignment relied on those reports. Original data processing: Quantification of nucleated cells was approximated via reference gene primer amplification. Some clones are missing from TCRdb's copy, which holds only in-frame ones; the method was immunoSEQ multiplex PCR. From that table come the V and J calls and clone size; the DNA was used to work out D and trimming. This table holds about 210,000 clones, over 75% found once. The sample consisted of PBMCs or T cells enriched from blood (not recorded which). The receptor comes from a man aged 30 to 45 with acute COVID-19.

The CDR3 region has the DNA TGTGCCAGCAGCCTTTCGCAGGGGATGAACACTGAAGCTTTCTTT. Translation gives CASSLSQGMNTEAFF. The V gene is TRBV4-2, the J gene TRBJ1-1; D may be TRBD1 (6 bases). V gave up 4 bases and J gave up 0 bases, with 12 bases separating them. This CDR3 has 15 residues. From germline, CDR1 is LGHNA and CDR2 YNFKEQ.